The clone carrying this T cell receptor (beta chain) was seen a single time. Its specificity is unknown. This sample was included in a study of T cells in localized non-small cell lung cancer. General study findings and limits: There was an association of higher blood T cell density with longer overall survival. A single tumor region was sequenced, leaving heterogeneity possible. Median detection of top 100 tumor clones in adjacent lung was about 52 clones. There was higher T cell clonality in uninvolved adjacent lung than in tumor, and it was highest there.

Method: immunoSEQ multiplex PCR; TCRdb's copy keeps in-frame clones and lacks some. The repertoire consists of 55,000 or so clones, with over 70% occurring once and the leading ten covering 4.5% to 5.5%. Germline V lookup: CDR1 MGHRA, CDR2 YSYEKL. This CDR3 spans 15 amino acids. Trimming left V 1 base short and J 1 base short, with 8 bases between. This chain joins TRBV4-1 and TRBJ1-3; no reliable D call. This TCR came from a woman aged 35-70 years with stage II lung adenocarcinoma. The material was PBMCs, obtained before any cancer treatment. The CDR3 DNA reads TGCGCCAGCAGCCAAGCTGCGGGTTCTGGAAACACCATATATTTT. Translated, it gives CASSQAAGSGNTIYF.